This T cell receptor beta chain was observed in a study of PD-L1 blockade in urothelial cancer. About the research overall: About nine tenths of the roughly 29 patients comprised males who had bladder-origin urothelial cancer.

Time point defined: pretreatment peripheral blood. Germline V CDR1 and CDR2: SGHRS, YFSETQ. This CDR3 spans 15 amino acids. After removal of 3 bases from V and 0 bases from J, the junction contained 2 bases not matched to a gene. The data were produced by immunoSEQ multiplex PCR, yet TCRdb's version contains in-frame clones alone and is incomplete. The sample carries tens of thousands of clones, roughly 84% recorded once. Sequenced here: PBMCs, sampled around atezolizumab (anti-PD-L1) treatment. This TCR was recovered from a woman in her seventies with urothelial cancer. The rearrangement links TRBV5-1 to TRBJ2-2; TRBD1 matches at 7 bases. The chain's CDR3 is CASSWDSTNTGELFF. The CDR3 DNA sequence: TGCGCCAGCAGCTGGGACAGCACGAACACCGGGGAGCTGTTTTTT.